These 30 T cell receptor beta chains share one sample of origin, sequenced in a study of OX40 agonist ivuxolimab in advanced cancers. Assay used: immunoSEQ multiplex PCR; TCRdb lists only in-frame clones, some missing. The data hold around 84,000 clones, with around 80% observed a single time. Sequenced material: CD4+ or CD8+ T cells sorted from blood, taken in a trial of the OX40 agonist ivuxolimab. These receptors all come from an adult with an advanced solid tumor such as melanoma, head and neck, liver or kidney cancer.

This sequence joins TRBV28 and TRBJ1-2; D is uncertain. Germline values: CDR1 MDHEN, CDR2 SYDVKM. Trimming left V 1 base short and J 6 bases short, with 6 bases between. This CDR3 is 12 amino acids long. CDR3 residues: CASSLFRNGYTF. The CDR3 nucleotides are TGTGCCAGCAGTTTATTTCGAAATGGCTACACCTTC.

This clone was recorded once. The V call is TRBV5-8, the J call TRBJ2-3; 7 bases match TRBD1. The germline gives CDR1 SGHTS, CDR2 YDEGEE. The CDR3 length is 15 residues. Trimming took 4 bases from V and 3 from J; bases not matched to a gene: 8. The CDR3: CASSNNRGGTDTQYF. CDR3 DNA sequence: TGTGCCAGCAGCAATAACAGGGGCGGAACAGATACGCAGTATTTT.

Worth noting for this clone: Germline and junction disagree at one end, which may indicate a read error. The chain joins TRBV7-9 to TRBJ2-7; 7 bases fit TRBD1. CDR1 and CDR2 from the germline V gene are SEHNR and FQNEAQ (reference sequence). The CDR3 has 12 amino acids. CDR3 coding DNA: TGTGCCAGCAGCGTGCAGGGGGTCGAGAAGTACTTC. As protein: CASSVQGVEKYF.

The chain carries TRBV5-8 and TRBJ1-6, with TRBD1 as a possible D gene (6 bases). Per the germline V gene, CDR1 is SGHTS and CDR2 is YDEGEE. The ends were cut back, 3 bases at V and 13 bases at J, with 23 bases in the middle. This CDR3 comprises 16 residues. Written as DNA, the CDR3 is TGTGCCAGCAGCTGGGGGGGCGGGGGCCTCCCTTCCCCCCTCCACTTT. Encoded protein: CASSWGGGGLPSPLHF.

The chain has TRBV5-1 and TRBJ2-3; 8 positions agree with TRBD1. Germline V gene sequence: CDR1 SGHRS, CDR2 YFSETQ. The CDR3 covers 15 residues. With 4 bases clipped from V and 3 bases from J, the junction kept 7 bases outside the gene matches. The DNA of the CDR3 is TGCGCCAGCAGCCCGGGACAGGTTCTAACAGATACGCAGTATTTT. This codes for CASSPGQVLTDTQYF. Supplemented by reference TRBV5-1 and TRBJ2-3, the full variable domain reads KAGVTQTPRYLIKTRGQQVTLSCSPISGHRSVSWYQQTPGQGLQFLFEYFSETQRNKGNFPGRFSGRQFSNSRSEMNVSTLELGDSALYLCASSPGQVLTDTQYFGPGTRLTVL.

V usage is TRBV6-5 and J usage is TRBJ2-7; TRBD1 agrees at 9 bases. V shed 4 bases, J shed 5 bases, and the junction held 6 bases outside the gene matches. The CDR3 spans 14 residues. Per the germline V gene, CDR1 is MNHEY and CDR2 is SVGAGI. This CDR3 is CASSFGTGRNEQYF. Here the CDR3 DNA reads TGTGCCAGCAGTTTCGGGACAGGGCGGAACGAGCAGTACTTC.

The chain joins TRBV4-1 to TRBJ1-2; D remains unclear. The CDR3 sequence is 14 residues long. Between the trimmed V and J ends, which lost 3 bases and 6 bases, there was a span of 14 bases. Germline V gives CDR1 MGHRA, CDR2 YSYEKL. CDR3 in amino acids: CASSQGPLGHGYTF. As DNA, the CDR3 is TGCGCCAGCAGCCAGGGTCCATTAGGTCATGGCTACACCTTC.

The chain combines TRBV19 with TRBJ2-3; D is ambiguous. V was cut by 6 bases and J by 6 bases, with 13 bases left in between. There are 13 residues in the CDR3. CDR1 and CDR2 (germline): LNHDA, SQIVND (reference sequence). This CDR3 reads CASRRQQGDTQYF. In DNA, the CDR3 is TGTGCCAGTAGACGCCAACAAGGGGATACGCAGTATTTT.

The rearrangement links TRBV7-3 to TRBJ1-1; weak D call: TRBD1 (5 bases). This CDR3 is built from 14 residues. V lost 1 base to trimming and J lost 4 bases, with 10 bases between them. Germline-derived CDR1 and CDR2 are SGHTA and FQGTGA. DNA of the CDR3: TGTGCCAGCAGCTTAAGTAGCGGGGCCACTGAAGCTTTCTTT. Protein product: CASSLSSGATEAFF.

This clone was counted between two and nine times. The chain uses TRBV4-3 and TRBJ1-5; 7 bases align to TRBD1. Germline V gene data show CDR1 as LGHNA and CDR2 as YSLEER. There are 13 residues in the CDR3. J lost 6 bases, V lost 5 bases, and 4 bases had no gene match. The CDR3 reads CASSGDRAQPQHF. The CDR3 DNA follows: TGCGCCAGCAGCGGAGACAGGGCTCAGCCCCAGCATTTT.

The genes are TRBV5-1 and TRBJ2-1; 14 nucleotides match TRBD2. CDR3 length: 16 residues. V trimming: 4 bases; J trimming: 3 bases; junction bases outside the gene matches: 3. Germline CDR1 is SGHRS and CDR2 is YFSETQ. Here the CDR3 reads CASSHGLAGGYNEQFF. DNA for the CDR3: TGCGCCAGCAGCCACGGACTAGCGGGGGGCTACAATGAGCAGTTCTTC.

V and J are TRBV18 and TRBJ1-1; 7 bases are shared with TRBD1. The germline V gene has CDR1 KGHSH and CDR2 LQKENI. The length of the CDR3 is 16 residues. The ends lost 5 bases at V and 4 bases at J; junction bases unmatched: 13. The DNA of the CDR3 is TGTGCCAGCTCATACCGGGACAGTGATGGGGGCACTGAAGCTTTCTTT. It translates to CASSYRDSDGGTEAFF.

The gene calls are TRBV10-3 and TRBJ2-3; the D gene could be TRBD1 or TRBD2 (5 bases each). V was clipped by 0 bases and J by 5 bases, with 15 bases between them. There are 16 residues in the CDR3. The germline CDR1 and CDR2 sequences are ENHRY and SYGVKD. The CDR3 loop reads CAISESGTLLGDTQYF. The CDR3, as DNA: TGTGCCATCAGTGAGTCGGGGACCTTACTAGGAGATACGCAGTATTTT.

To note about this clone: Mismatch with germline at one junction end may stem from a read error. This chain connects TRBV6-5 to TRBJ2-1; D unclear. Per the germline V gene, CDR1 is MNHEY and CDR2 is SVGAGI. This CDR3 spans 13 amino acids. The chain's CDR3 is CASSSIQASIPLF. The CDR3 region has the DNA TGTGCCAGCAGTTCCATCCAAGCCTCGATTCCCCTCTTC.

The chain combines TRBV13 with TRBJ2-1; perhaps TRBD2 as D (6 bases). The CDR3 runs to 13 residues. Germline lookup yields CDR1 PRHDT and CDR2 FYEKMQ (reference sequence). V shed 5 bases and J shed 10 bases, with 15 bases lying between them. In DNA form, the CDR3 reads TGTGCCAGCAGCCCCGGGGTAGCGGACGAGCAGTTCTTC. It yields the protein CASSPGVADEQFF.

This rearrangement joins TRBV6-5 to TRBJ2-3; 7 nucleotides align to TRBD2. The CDR3 length is 15 residues. CDR1 is MNHEY and CDR2 is SVGAGI in the germline V gene. V shed 4 bases and J 0 bases; nucleotides not matched to a gene: 4. The CDR3 nucleotides are TGTGCCAGCAGTTTCGGTAGCGGGAGCACAGATACGCAGTATTTT. Its protein product is CASSFGSGSTDTQYF.

This clone was detected once. The CDR3 loop reads CASSFQGYEQYF. DNA of the CDR3: TGTGCCAGCAGCTTTCAGGGCTACGAGCAGTACTTC. This rearrangement joins TRBV11-1 to TRBJ2-7; maybe TRBD1 (5 bases). Germline loops: CDR1 SGHAT, CDR2 FQDESV (reference sequence). The CDR3 spans 12 residues. Trimming removed 3 bases from V and 3 bases from J, with 6 bases in between.

The CDR3 spells CASSYGQGYQPQHF. The CDR3 nucleotides read TGTGCCAGCAGTTACGGACAGGGGTATCAGCCCCAGCATTTT. This chain connects TRBV6-5 to TRBJ1-5; 9 nucleotides match TRBD1. This CDR3 is 14 amino acids long. J lost 5 bases, V lost 2 bases, and 1 base had no gene match. Germline assignment: CDR1 MNHEY and CDR2 SVGAGI.

The V gene is TRBV18, the J gene TRBJ1-5; D is unresolved. V was shortened by 4 bases and J by 5 bases, with 9 bases between the two germline ends. CDR3 length: 13 amino acids. The germline gives CDR1 KGHSH, CDR2 LQKENI. The CDR3 here is CASSRERDQPQHF. CDR3 nucleotide sequence: TGTGCCAGCTCACGAGAGAGAGATCAGCCCCAGCATTTT.

This clone came up once. The chain employs TRBV19 and TRBJ2-4; weak D call: TRBD1 (6 bases). The germline V and J ends were trimmed by 3 bases and 4 bases, with 19 bases remaining between them. Germline V gene sequence: CDR1 LNHDA, CDR2 SQIVND (reference sequence). The CDR3 has 17 amino acids. The CDR3 protein is CASSMPENRAAKNIQYF. The CDR3 DNA follows: TGTGCCAGTAGTATGCCCGAAAACAGGGCAGCAAAAAACATTCAGTACTTC.

The CDR3 sequence: CASGEGNYNEQFF. The CDR3 DNA sequence: TGTGCCAGCGGGGAGGGCAATTACAATGAGCAGTTCTTC. This chain joins TRBV28 and TRBJ2-1, with 7 bases that match TRBD2. The CDR3 has 13 amino acids. Germline V gives CDR1 MDHEN, CDR2 SYDVKM. Losses at the gene ends were 8 bases for V and 4 bases for J; bases not matched to a gene: 5.

V is TRBV13 and J is TRBJ2-7, with a weak D call TRBD2 (6 bases). This CDR3 region has 14 residues. CDR1 is PRHDT, CDR2 FYEKMQ, per germline (reference sequence). The ends were cut back, 3 bases at V and 0 bases at J, with 9 bases in the middle. DNA for the CDR3: TGTGCCAGCAGCTTCAATAGCGGCTCCTACGAGCAGTACTTC. This encodes CASSFNSGSYEQYF.

This chain connects TRBV5-1 to TRBJ1-6; TRBD1 matches 9 bases. Looked up from germline, CDR1 is SGHRS and CDR2 is YFSETQ. Germline trimming cut 3 bases from V and 10 bases from J; bases unmatched to any gene: 5. The CDR3 runs to 14 residues. CDR3 coding DNA: TGCGCCAGCAGCTACGGGACAGGGAGGTCACCCCTCCACTTT. Protein sequence: CASSYGTGRSPLHF.

The CDR3 DNA reads as TGTGCCAGCAGCAAAGGCGAGACAGGGTGGGGAGAGACCCAGTACTTC. Translation: CASSKGETGWGETQYF. The rearrangement links TRBV21-1 to TRBJ2-5; the table assigns TRBD1, which was not confirmed against the DNA. TRBV21-1 is flagged as a pseudogene. This CDR3 has 16 residues.

The chain employs TRBV15 and TRBJ2-5, with 8 bases identical to TRBD2. This CDR3 is built from 14 residues. CDR1 is LNHNV and CDR2 is YYDKDF in the germline V gene (reference sequence). With V trimmed by 5 bases and J by 1 base, 3 bases remained unmatched. CDR3 in DNA: TGTGCCACCAGCTGGGGACTAGGCCAAGAGACCCAGTACTTC. Amino acids: CATSWGLGQETQYF.

This chain joins TRBV19 and TRBJ1-2; maybe TRBD1 (6 bases). This CDR3 has 13 amino acids. V was shortened by 6 bases and J by 4 bases, with 12 bases between the two germline ends. Germline lookup yields CDR1 LNHDA and CDR2 SQIVND (reference sequence). This chain's CDR3 is CASRRDISYGYTF. The CDR3 nucleotides are TGTGCCAGTAGACGGGACATCAGCTATGGCTACACCTTC.

The rearrangement links TRBV6-5 to TRBJ1-1; D uncertain. The length of the CDR3 is 12 residues. V was shortened by 2 bases and J by 6 bases, with 7 bases between the two germline ends. From germline, CDR1 is MNHEY and CDR2 SVGAGI. In nucleotides, the CDR3 is TGTGCCAGCAGTTACCTGGACGCTGAAGCTTTCTTT. This sequence encodes CASSYLDAEAFF.

The chain couples TRBV30 to TRBJ2-1; D remains ambiguous. Trimming removed 4 bases at V and 6 bases at J, with 13 bases between. The germline V gene has CDR1 GTSNPN and CDR2 SVGIG (reference sequence). CDR3 size: 13 residues. This chain's CDR3 is CAWKVPFPNEQFF. CDR3 sequence (DNA): TGTGCCTGGAAAGTCCCCTTCCCCAATGAGCAGTTCTTC.

The chain is built from TRBV30 and TRBJ2-5; D possibly corresponds to TRBD1 (6 bases). The CDR3 spans 12 residues. Germline V gene sequence: CDR1 GTSNPN, CDR2 SVGIG (reference sequence). Trimming cost V 4 bases and J 6 bases, with 12 bases left between them. DNA for the CDR3: TGTGCCTGGAAACCAGGGGTACAGACCCAGTACTTC. Residues: CAWKPGVQTQYF.

This clone appeared a single time. The V and J genes are TRBV28 and TRBJ1-1, with no clear D. The CDR3 consists of 11 residues. Trimming took off 6 bases at V and 2 bases at J, with 4 bases between the two ends. Germline V gene data show CDR1 as MDHEN and CDR2 as SYDVKM. CDR3 protein: CASRGNTEAFF. The CDR3 DNA sequence: TGTGCCAGCAGGGGCAACACTGAAGCTTTCTTT.